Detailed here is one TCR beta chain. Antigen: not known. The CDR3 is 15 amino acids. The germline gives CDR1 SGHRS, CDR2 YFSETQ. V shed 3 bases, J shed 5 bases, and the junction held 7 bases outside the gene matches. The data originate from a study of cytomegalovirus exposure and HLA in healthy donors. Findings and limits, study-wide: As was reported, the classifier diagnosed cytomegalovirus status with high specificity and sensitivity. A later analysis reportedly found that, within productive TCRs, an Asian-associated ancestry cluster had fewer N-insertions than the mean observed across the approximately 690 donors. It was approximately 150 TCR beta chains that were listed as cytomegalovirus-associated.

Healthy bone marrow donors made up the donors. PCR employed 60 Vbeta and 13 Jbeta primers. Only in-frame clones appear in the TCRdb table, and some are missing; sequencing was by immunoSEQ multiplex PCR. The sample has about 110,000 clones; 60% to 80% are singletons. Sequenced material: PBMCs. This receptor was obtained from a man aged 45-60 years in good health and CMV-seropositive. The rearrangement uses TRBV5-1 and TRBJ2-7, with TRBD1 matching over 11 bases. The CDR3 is CASSSGTGGIDEQYF. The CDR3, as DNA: TGCGCCAGCAGCTCCGGGACAGGGGGTATCGACGAGCAGTACTTC.